One and the same sample provided the 13 T cell receptor beta chains below, sequenced in a study of identical twins. TCRdb itself ran the 5' RACE reads through MiXCR, one entry per CDR3 protein. In the table there are 200,000 to 300,000 distinct CDR3 sequences, approximately 7% of which are singletons. The data were also submitted as part of a second study, on yellow fever vaccine responses in identical twins.

The sample taken for sequencing was memory (CD45RO+) T cells sorted from blood. The receptors originated from a woman aged 18-30 years in good health.

The chain recombines TRBV5-1 with TRBJ2-3; D is perhaps TRBD1 (5 bases). Per the germline V gene, CDR1 is SGHRS and CDR2 is YFSETQ. V lost 0 bases and J 0 bases, leaving 8 bases between the germline ends. The CDR3 runs 15 residues. This CDR3 reads CASSLAGISTDTQYF. The CDR3 DNA is TGCGCCAGCAGCTTGGCAGGGATTAGCACAGATACGCAGTATTTT.

The chain links TRBV11-2 to TRBJ2-2, with D perhaps TRBD2 (6 bases). The CDR3 runs to 18 residues. Germline V gene data show CDR1 as SGHAT and CDR2 as FQNNGV. Trimming left V 3 bases short and J 4 bases short, with 21 bases between. CDR3 in amino acids: CASSFAKRRGRGTGELFF. Written as DNA, the CDR3 is TGTGCCAGCAGCTTTGCTAAGCGGAGGGGACGAGGCACCGGGGAGCTGTTTTTT.

This clonotype was observed many times. The CDR3 loop reads CASSQVRAGGYEQYF. CDR3 in DNA: TGTGCCAGCAGCCAAGTTCGGGCGGGCGGCTACGAGCAGTACTTC. This chain links TRBV4-2 with TRBJ2-7; the D gene is possibly TRBD2 (5 bases). The ends were cut back, 1 base at V and 3 bases at J, with 13 bases in the middle. CDR1 is LGHNA, CDR2 YNFKEQ, per germline. The CDR3 contains 15 residues.

This clonotype appeared a few times. This chain joins TRBV7-6 and TRBJ2-5; the D gene is possibly TRBD1 (6 bases). The V and J ends lost 5 bases and 2 bases respectively, with 15 bases between them. This CDR3 is built from 15 residues. Germline lookup yields CDR1 SGHVS and CDR2 FNYEAQ. The chain's CDR3 is CASSPRGQKQETQYF. For the CDR3, the DNA is TGTGCCAGCAGCCCTAGAGGACAGAAACAAGAGACCCAGTACTTC.

The chain recombines TRBV10-3 with TRBJ2-5; D is perhaps TRBD1 (6 bases). CDR1 is ENHRY, CDR2 SYGVKD, per germline. V was cut by 6 bases and J by 1 base, with 15 bases left in between. The CDR3 runs 15 residues. The CDR3, as DNA: TGTGCCATCAGCAACAGGGACCCCACCCAAGAGACCCAGTACTTC. Its translation is CAISNRDPTQETQYF.

The chain uses TRBV7-9 and TRBJ2-2; 8 bases line up with TRBD2. The CDR3 has 15 amino acids. Germline V lookup: CDR1 SEHNR, CDR2 FQNEAQ (reference sequence). The V gene end was trimmed by 5 bases and the J gene end by 6 bases; junction bases not matched to a gene: 8. The chain's CDR3 is CASSRPSGGSGELFF. CDR3 coding DNA: TGTGCCAGCAGCCGACCGAGCGGGGGTTCCGGGGAGCTGTTTTTT.

This clonotype was detected only a few times. V gene TRBV7-9 combines with J gene TRBJ1-2; a weak D match, TRBD1 (6 bases). This CDR3 is 14 amino acids long. Trimming left V 7 bases short and J 2 bases short, with 14 bases between. The germline V gene encodes CDR1 SEHNR and CDR2 FQNEAQ (reference sequence). The CDR3 is CASNEMGANYGYTF. As DNA, the CDR3 is TGTGCCAGCAACGAAATGGGGGCAAACTATGGCTACACCTTC.

In its sample, this clonotype was seen a few times. The chain combines TRBV2 with TRBJ1-6, with D maybe TRBD1 (6 bases). Germline V gene sequence: CDR1 SNHLY, CDR2 FYNNEI. V was cut by 3 bases and J by 2 bases, with 8 bases left in between. The CDR3 spans 15 residues. The CDR3 sequence is CASSEEGAYNSPLHF. The CDR3 DNA is TGTGCCAGCAGTGAGGAGGGGGCCTATAATTCACCCCTCCACTTT. Supplemented by reference TRBV2 and TRBJ1-6, the full variable domain reads EPEVTQTPSHQVTQMGQEVILRCVPISNHLYFYWYRQILGQKVEFLVSFYNNEISEKSEIFDDQFSVERPDGSNFTLKIRSTKLEDSAMYFCASSEEGAYNSPLHFGNGTRLTVT.

The chain links TRBV24-1 to TRBJ1-4, with 7 bases fitting TRBD1. The germline gives CDR1 KGHDR, CDR2 SFDVKD. CDR3 length: 15 residues. Trimming removed 4 bases from V and 5 bases from J; junction bases left unmatched: 6. The CDR3 spells CATSDPRDRNEKLFF. CDR3 sequence (DNA): TGTGCCACCAGTGACCCGAGGGACAGAAATGAAAAACTGTTTTTT.

This clonotype showed up many times. CDR3 bases: TGTGCCAGCAGCCAAGGCGCGTGGGCCAAAAACATTCAGTACTTC. The encoded protein is CASSQGAWAKNIQYF. The gene calls are TRBV3-1 and TRBJ2-4; D call uncertain. This CDR3 is 15 amino acids long. Germline loops: CDR1 LGHDT, CDR2 YNNKEL (reference sequence). Between the trimmed V and J ends, which lost 1 base and 1 base, there was a span of 8 bases.

This clonotype has only a few counts. V is TRBV20-1 and J is TRBJ1-1; D unresolved. The V and J ends lost 6 bases and 4 bases respectively, with 9 bases between them. In germline, CDR1 is DFQATT, CDR2 SNEGSKA (reference sequence). The CDR3 has 11 amino acids. The CDR3 DNA reads TGCAGTGCCGCCCCCACCACTGAAGCTTTCTTT. This gives the protein CSAAPTTEAFF.

The V and J genes are TRBV2 and TRBJ2-1, with 10 bases matching TRBD2. J was trimmed by 0 bases and V by 7 bases; bases with no gene match: 3. The CDR3 loop spans 15 amino acids. Germline CDR1 is SNHLY and CDR2 is FYNNEI. CDR3 loop: CASNPSGSSYNEQFF. The CDR3 nucleotides are TGTGCCAGCAACCCTAGCGGGAGCTCCTACAATGAGCAGTTCTTC.

The chain has TRBV9 and TRBJ2-6, with 7 bases that match TRBD1. Germline assignment: CDR1 SGDLS and CDR2 YYNGEE. The CDR3 length is 17 residues. Trimming took 3 bases from V and 2 from J; bases not matched to a gene: 8. The CDR3 loop is CASSARPTGAGANVLTF. The CDR3 nucleotides read TGTGCCAGCAGCGCCAGACCTACAGGGGCTGGGGCCAACGTCCTGACTTTC.